This TCR beta chain was identified during a study of Graves' ophthalmopathy and Graves' hyperthyroidism. Looked up from germline, CDR1 is KGHDR and CDR2 is SFDVKD. V lost 2 bases and J lost 5; bases outside the gene matches: 5. This CDR3 region has 15 residues. Study results and caveats: Separation of ophthalmopathy from stable hyperthyroidism was achieved by a 13-signature model, at 85% to 90% sensitivity and under 82% specificity. The majority of expanded thyroid clonotypes above 0.001 frequency also occurred in blood.

Ophthalmopathy in the donors was of moderate-to-severe activity, with CAS ≥3, NOSPECS ≥4 and duration under 3 months. What supplied the PBMCs was approximately 10 ml of fresh peripheral blood. RNA transcripts were the source from which TCR beta CDR3 regions were amplified. HTBI primers were used in a first-round RT-PCR, which preceded a second-round multiplex PCR. TCRdb re-called the multiplex PCR reads with MiXCR, one entry per CDR3 protein. The table lists roughly 400,000 distinct CDR3 sequences, 18% of them singletons, with 1.5% to 2% in the top ten. This clonotype was counted only a few times. As yet, its antigen is unknown.

The chain recombines TRBV24-1 with TRBJ2-5; 9 bases map to TRBD2. The specimen sequenced was peripheral blood. The sequence was collected from a woman aged 18-29 years with Graves' ophthalmopathy. This CDR3 is CATSDSGGGAETQYF. In DNA, the CDR3 is TGTGCCACCAGTGATTCAGGCGGGGGGGCCGAGACCCAGTACTTC.